Listed below are T cell receptor beta chains from one sample, sequenced in a study of T-cell reconstitution after alpha-beta-depleted transplantation in children. One entry per CDR3 protein, called by TCRdb with MiXCR from the PCR reads. The sample shows 700,000 to 850,000 distinct CDR3 sequences, 15% to 20% of them seen only once. The sequenced sample was PBMCs, mostly from graft donor cells, obtained 360 days after TCRalphabeta/CD19-depleted stem cell transplant. These receptors all stem from a male patient aged 10 to 17 who had a stem cell transplant for acute lymphoblastic leukemia, so the T cells may come from the graft donor. Each CDR3 is given with its conserved first and last residue. D genes are given only for firm matches. Clone sizes are given selectively: once, few, many, or a class where the clone is expanded.

clone_size,d_call,j_call,v_call,cdr3_aa,cdr3_nt
NA,NA,TRBJ2-2,TRBV27,CASSLSAVLTGELFF,TGTGCCAGCAGTTTATCAGCGGTTTTGACCGGGGAGCTGTTTTTT
NA,TRBD1,TRBJ2-7,TRBV11-2,CASSYVDRGYEQYF,TGTGCCAGCAGCTATGTTGACAGGGGCTACGAGCAGTACTTC
NA,TRBD2,TRBJ2-1,TRBV20-1,CSARGTAAGGYNEQFF,TGCAGTGCTAGAGGGACGGCAGCGGGAGGGTACAATGAGCAGTTCTTC
NA,NA,TRBJ2-1,TRBV21-1,CASNAYNEQFF,TGTGCCAGCAACGCGTACAATGAGCAGTTCTTC
NA,NA,TRBJ2-1,TRBV10-1,CASSESGKGQFF,TGCGCCAGCAGTGAGTCGGGCAAGGGGCAGTTCTTC
few,TRBD1,TRBJ1-5,TRBV6-1,CASSQLGQGGNQPQHF,TGTGCCAGCAGTCAACTGGGACAGGGGGGCAATCAGCCCCAGCATTTT
NA,NA,TRBJ2-3,TRBV9,CASSARTGADTQYF,TGTGCCAGCAGCGCGCGCACAGGCGCAGATACGCAGTATTTT
few,NA,TRBJ2-7,TRBV20-1,CSGRRGAGAQTYEQYF,TGCAGTGGCCGGAGGGGGGCGGGAGCCCAGACCTACGAGCAGTACTTC
NA,NA,TRBJ1-1,TRBV5-1,CASSPAGVTEAFF,TGCGCCAGCAGCCCGGCAGGGGTCACTGAAGCTTTCTTT
few,NA,TRBJ2-2,TRBV2,CASSDSGVPLGELFF,TGTGCCAGCAGTGACTCCGGGGTGCCCCTCGGGGAGCTGTTTTTT
few,NA,TRBJ1-1,TRBV29-1,CSVFEEGTEAFF,TGCAGCGTATTTGAAGAGGGGACTGAAGCTTTCTTT
few,NA,TRBJ1-2,TRBV27,CASSLSLGANYGYTF,TGTGCCAGCAGTTTATCGCTCGGGGCTAACTATGGCTACACCTTC
few,NA,TRBJ2-3,TRBV28,CASSFWGAGTDTQYF,TGTGCCAGCAGTTTTTGGGGGGCCGGCACAGATACGCAGTATTTT
NA,NA,TRBJ1-2,TRBV7-8,CASSLDRQSYGYTF,TGTGCCAGCAGCTTAGACCGACAGAGCTATGGCTACACCTTC
NA,NA,TRBJ1-2,TRBV7-8,CASSLDSSYLYGYTF,TGTGCCAGCAGCTTAGATAGTTCTTACCTGTATGGCTACACCTTC
few,TRBD1,TRBJ2-7,TRBV30,CAWSVGQGASEQYF,TGTGCCTGGAGTGTAGGGCAGGGGGCGAGCGAGCAGTACTTC
many,NA,TRBJ2-6,TRBV18,CASSPLAGSGANVLTF,TGTGCCAGCTCACCACTAGCTGGATCTGGGGCCAACGTCCTGACTTTC